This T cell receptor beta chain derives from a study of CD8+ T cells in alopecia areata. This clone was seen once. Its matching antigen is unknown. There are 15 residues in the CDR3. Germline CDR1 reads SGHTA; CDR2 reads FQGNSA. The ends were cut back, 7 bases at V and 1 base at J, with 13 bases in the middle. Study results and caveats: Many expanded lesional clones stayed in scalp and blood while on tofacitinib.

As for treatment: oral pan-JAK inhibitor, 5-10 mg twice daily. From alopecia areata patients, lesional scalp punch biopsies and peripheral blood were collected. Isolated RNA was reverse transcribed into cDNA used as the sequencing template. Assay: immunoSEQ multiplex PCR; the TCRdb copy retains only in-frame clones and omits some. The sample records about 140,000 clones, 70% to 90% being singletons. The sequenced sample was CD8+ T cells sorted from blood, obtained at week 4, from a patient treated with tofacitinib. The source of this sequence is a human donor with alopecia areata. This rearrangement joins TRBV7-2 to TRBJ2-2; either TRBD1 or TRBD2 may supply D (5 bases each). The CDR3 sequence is CASNDGAWNTGELFF. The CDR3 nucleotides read TGTGCCAGCAACGACGGGGCCTGGAACACCGGGGAGCTGTTTTTT.